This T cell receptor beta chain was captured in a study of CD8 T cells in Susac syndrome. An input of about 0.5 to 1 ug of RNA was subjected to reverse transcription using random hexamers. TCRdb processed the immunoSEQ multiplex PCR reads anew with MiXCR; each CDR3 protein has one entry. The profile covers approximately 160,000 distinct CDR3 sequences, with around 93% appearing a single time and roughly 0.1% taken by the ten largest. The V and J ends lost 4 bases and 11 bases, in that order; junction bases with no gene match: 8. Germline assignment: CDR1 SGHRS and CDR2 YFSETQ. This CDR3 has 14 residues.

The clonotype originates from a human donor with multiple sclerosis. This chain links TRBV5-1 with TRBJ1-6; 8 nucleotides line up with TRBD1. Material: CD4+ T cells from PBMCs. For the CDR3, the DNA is TGCGCCAGCAGCCCGGGGACAGGCTCGACACCCCTCCACTTT. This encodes CASSPGTGSTPLHF.